This T cell receptor beta chain is drawn from a study of blood T cell repertoires in COVID-19. Study details: Samples came from the United States, Italy and Spain, spanning acute and convalescent COVID-19.

The CDR3 is made up of 15 amino acids. CDR1 and CDR2 from the germline V gene are MDHEN and SYDVKM. The trim removed 3 bases at V and 2 bases at J, leaving 7 bases unmatched. Repertoires were generated with immunoSEQ multiplex PCR, while TCRdb's copy carries only in-frame clones and drops some. The table lists over 300,000 clones, around 86% of them singletons. This chain joins TRBV28 and TRBJ2-7; 7 bases align to TRBD2. This sequence originates from a woman in her forties or fifties with acute or convalescent COVID-19. The material sequenced was peripheral blood. The CDR3 reads CASSFVPSGTYEQYF. In nucleotides, the CDR3 is TGTGCCAGCAGTTTTGTCCCTAGCGGAACCTACGAGCAGTACTTC. Using reference TRBV28 and TRBJ2-7 for the parts outside the CDR3, the full variable domain is DVKVTQSSRYLVKRTGEKVFLECVQDMDHENMFWYRQDPGLGLRLIYFSYDVKMKEKGDIPEGYSVSREKKERFSLILESASTNQTSMYLCASSFVPSGTYEQYFGPGTRLTVT.